The 22 T cell receptor beta chains below were found in one sample sequenced in a study of beta chain features in type 1 diabetes. Expressed TCRB transcripts were sequenced after all isolated RNA was converted to cDNA. Profiled with immunoSEQ multiplex PCR; TCRdb holds only in-frame clones, not every one. In the table there are 9,400 or so clones, 70% to 80% of which are singletons. Sequenced sample: Tregs from blood. The receptors here all came from a woman between 18 and 29 years old in good health.

This rearrangement joins TRBV7-9 to TRBJ2-2, with 10 bases that match TRBD2. V lost 5 bases, J lost 6 bases, and 12 bases stayed unmatched. Germline-derived CDR1 and CDR2 are SEHNR and FQNEAQ (reference sequence). CDR3 length equals 17 residues. CDR3 protein: CASSPPLPAGGSGELFF. In DNA form, the CDR3 reads TGTGCCAGCAGCCCCCCTCTCCCAGCGGGAGGGTCCGGGGAGCTGTTTTTT.

In this sample, this clone turned up a few times. The CDR3, as DNA: TGTGCCAGCAGCCTACCCGCCCGTACGCAGTATTTT. Its translation is CASSLPARTQYF. The chain carries TRBV28 and TRBJ2-3; D is ambiguous. There are 12 residues in the CDR3. V gave up 6 bases and J gave up 8 bases, with 12 bases separating them. CDR1 and CDR2 from the germline V gene are MDHEN and SYDVKM.

The J gene is TRBJ2-7, the V gene TRBV5-1, with 8 bases aligning to TRBD1. This CDR3 contains 14 residues. From germline, CDR1 is SGHRS and CDR2 YFSETQ. V trimming: 4 bases; J trimming: 6 bases; junction bases outside the gene matches: 9. The chain's CDR3 is CASSRTGGAGEQYF. Written as DNA, the CDR3 is TGCGCCAGCAGCCGCACAGGGGGAGCTGGCGAGCAGTACTTC.

This clone has just a few counts. The chain combines TRBV19 with TRBJ2-7; a weak D match, TRBD2 (5 bases). Trimming stripped 8 bases from V and 0 bases from J, with 11 bases between. The germline gives CDR1 LNHDA, CDR2 SQIVND (reference sequence). This CDR3 contains 13 residues. The CDR3 DNA follows: TGTGCCAGTTCAGAGGGCTACTCCTACGAGCAGTACTTC. Its translation: CASSEGYSYEQYF.

This chain uses TRBV5-5 with TRBJ2-7; 10 bases match TRBD1. With V trimmed by 1 base and J by 2 bases, 3 bases remained unmatched. Germline V lookup: CDR1 SGHKS, CDR2 YYEKEE (reference sequence). CDR3 length: 15 residues. Here the CDR3 reads CASSLRDRGPYEQYF. The CDR3 DNA is TGTGCCAGCAGCTTGCGGGACAGGGGACCCTACGAGCAGTACTTC.

This clone was counted between two and nine times. The chain recombines TRBV19 with TRBJ2-3; TRBD2 matches at 9 bases. From germline, CDR1 is LNHDA and CDR2 SQIVND (reference sequence). CDR3 length: 15 amino acids. Trimming took 5 bases from V and 2 from J; bases not matched to a gene: 5. CDR3 DNA: TGTGCCAGTAGTGCCGGCGGGAGGGCCACAGATACGCAGTATTTT. Translation gives CASSAGGRATDTQYF.

This sequence joins TRBV30 and TRBJ1-1, with TRBD1 as a possible D gene (5 bases). The CDR3 spans 14 residues. Per germline, CDR1 GTSNPN and CDR2 SVGIG (reference sequence). V dropped 0 bases and J dropped 4 bases, with 12 bases sitting between them. CDR3 bases: TGTGCCTGGAGTGTCCAGATAAGGGGCACTGAAGCTTTCTTT. It yields the protein CAWSVQIRGTEAFF.

The V call is TRBV15, the J call TRBJ2-5; 7 bases fit TRBD1. The tail of the sequence fits TRBJ2-7 better, so the J call may be wrong. Germline CDR1 is LNHNV and CDR2 is YYDKDF (reference sequence). The CDR3 loop spans 20 amino acids. The chain's CDR3 is CATSRDRTGHPTGRPYEQYF. Here the CDR3 DNA reads TGTGCCACCAGCAGAGATCGGACAGGTCACCCCACTGGAAGACCCTACGAGCAGTACTTC.

V gene TRBV5-6 combines with J gene TRBJ2-7; TRBD2 matches 9 bases. Germline CDR1 is SGHDT and CDR2 is YYEEEE. The V gene end was trimmed by 6 bases and the J gene end by 3 bases; junction bases not matched to a gene: 4. This CDR3 comprises 13 residues. CDR3 loop: CASIGAGGYEQYF. The DNA of the CDR3 is TGTGCCAGCATAGGAGCGGGAGGCTACGAGCAGTACTTC.

The chain employs TRBV9 and TRBJ2-1; 10 bases are a match to TRBD2. The CDR3 consists of 15 residues. The V segment lost 0 bases and the J segment 9 bases; nucleotides outside the gene matches: 6. Germline CDR1 is SGDLS and CDR2 is YYNGEE. This CDR3 is CASSVELAGMSEQFF. In DNA, the CDR3 is TGTGCCAGCAGCGTAGAACTAGCGGGAATGTCTGAGCAGTTCTTC.

This rearrangement joins TRBV29-1 to TRBJ2-2, with a tentative D call TRBD2 (6 bases). Germline V gene data show CDR1 as SQVTM and CDR2 as ANQGSEA. The CDR3 runs 15 residues. V was pared by 6 bases and J by 1 base, with 15 bases between. The CDR3 region is CSVAPSARNTGELFF. The CDR3 nucleotides are TGCAGCGTCGCCCCTAGCGCACGGAACACCGGGGAGCTGTTTTTT.

V gene TRBV2 combines with J gene TRBJ1-2; a possible D gene is TRBD1 (5 bases). CDR1 is SNHLY, CDR2 FYNNEI, per germline. Trimming took off 6 bases at V and 4 bases at J, with 9 bases between the two ends. The CDR3 consists of 12 residues. The CDR3 here is CASSVDSYGYTF. CDR3 in DNA: TGTGCCAGCAGCGTAGACAGCTATGGCTACACCTTC. Full variable domain (remainder filled in from reference TRBV2 and TRBJ1-2): EPEVTQTPSHQVTQMGQEVILRCVPISNHLYFYWYRQILGQKVEFLVSFYNNEISEKSEIFDDQFSVERPDGSNFTLKIRSTKLEDSAMYFCASSVDSYGYTFGSGTRLTVV.

The rearrangement links TRBV5-1 to TRBJ2-5; 10 bases map to TRBD2. Trimming took 2 bases from V and 5 from J; bases not matched to a gene: 3. Germline CDR1 reads SGHRS; CDR2 reads YFSETQ. The length of the CDR3 is 14 residues. The CDR3 loop is CASSFASGGETQYF. Here the CDR3 DNA reads TGCGCCAGCAGCTTTGCTAGCGGGGGTGAGACCCAGTACTTC.

The rearrangement joins TRBV29-1 to TRBJ1-1, with D possibly matching TRBD1 (6 bases). CDR3 length equals 12 residues. The V and J ends lost 6 bases and 8 bases respectively, with 16 bases between them. Germline V gene lookup returns CDR1 SQVTM and CDR2 ANQGSEA. The CDR3 here is CSVANTGMEAFF. CDR3 sequence (DNA): TGCAGCGTCGCTAATACAGGGATGGAAGCTTTCTTT.

The chain has TRBV7-2 and TRBJ1-3; TRBD1 matches at 7 bases. Germline CDR1 is SGHTA and CDR2 is FQGNSA. With 0 bases clipped from V and 1 base from J, the junction kept 6 bases outside the gene matches. The CDR3 runs to 17 residues. In nucleotides, the CDR3 is TGTGCCAGCAGCTTAGCGCGAACAGGGGTATCTGGAAACACCATATATTTT. Protein sequence: CASSLARTGVSGNTIYF. Drawing the rest from reference TRBV7-2 and TRBJ1-3, the complete variable domain is GAGVSQSPSNKVTEKGKDVELRCDPISGHTALYWYRQSLGQGLEFLIYFQGNSAPDKSGLPSDRFSAERTGGSVSTLTIQRTQQEDSAVYLCASSLARTGVSGNTIYFGEGSWLTVV.

This clone was counted only a few times. J is TRBJ1-4 and V is TRBV6-6; D might be TRBD1 (6 bases). V was cut by 4 bases and J by 10 bases, with 13 bases left in between. The germline gives CDR1 MNHNY, CDR2 SVGAGI (reference sequence). This CDR3 has 13 amino acids. The CDR3 DNA reads TGTGCCAGCAGTTCGTACAGGGTTACAAAACTGTTTTTT. It codes for CASSSYRVTKLFF.

The chain recombines TRBV7-2 with TRBJ2-7; 10 bases match TRBD1. Germline V CDR1 and CDR2: SGHTA, FQGNSA. With 1 base clipped from V and 6 bases from J, the junction kept 6 bases outside the gene matches. The length of the CDR3 is 15 residues. The CDR3 bases are TGTGCCAGCAGCTTAGTGGGACAGGGGATCCGCGAGCAGTACTTC. This gives the protein CASSLVGQGIREQYF.

CDR3: CSVEGTSGNTGELFF. The DNA for the CDR3 is TGCAGCGTTGAAGGGACTAGCGGTAACACCGGGGAGCTGTTTTTT. The chain carries TRBV29-1 and TRBJ2-2; TRBD2 aligns across 10 bases. CDR1 and CDR2 from the germline V gene are SQVTM and ANQGSEA. CDR3 length equals 15 residues. After removal of 1 base from V and 2 bases from J, the junction contained 1 base not matched to a gene.

V gene TRBV5-1 combines with J gene TRBJ1-1, with D maybe TRBD1 (6 bases). The V end was cut by 4 bases, the J end by 7 bases, with 11 bases between. Germline V CDR1 and CDR2: SGHRS, YFSETQ. The CDR3 has 12 residues. CDR3: CASSLWGHEAFF. CDR3 DNA: TGCGCCAGCAGCCTTTGGGGACATGAAGCTTTCTTT.

This clone was detected a few times. The chain recombines TRBV10-3 with TRBJ1-3; D uncertain. The germline gives CDR1 ENHRY, CDR2 SYGVKD. Trimming took 10 bases from V and 4 from J, leaving 17 bases between them. The CDR3 runs to 14 residues. In DNA form, the CDR3 reads TGTGCCAGCCTTTACAGCGGCTCGGGAAACACCATATATTTT. This translates into CASLYSGSGNTIYF.

The genes are TRBV6-5 and TRBJ2-2; D remains ambiguous. Between the trimmed V and J ends, which lost 1 base and 6 bases, there was a span of 6 bases. The CDR3 totals 13 residues. Germline V gene data show CDR1 as MNHEY and CDR2 as SVGAGI. The CDR3 sequence: CASSYLRAGELFF. CDR3 bases: TGTGCCAGCAGTTACTTAAGAGCCGGGGAGCTGTTTTTT.

The J gene is TRBJ2-7, the V gene TRBV9, with D possibly TRBD1 on 6 matching bases. The V end was cut by 3 bases, the J end by 2 bases, with 9 bases between. Germline V lookup: CDR1 SGDLS, CDR2 YYNGEE. The CDR3 covers 13 residues. The CDR3 region has the DNA TGTGCCAGCAGCGGGGGGCTTACCTACGAGCAGTACTTC. It specifies CASSGGLTYEQYF.